This T cell receptor beta chain appears in the sequencing data of a study of blood T cell repertoires in COVID-19. For the study at large: COVID-19 samples, acute and convalescent, were from the United States, Italy and Spain. PBMCs, B-cell-depleted T cells, or T cells provided the cDNA or gDNA that made up the material.

Someone with COVID-19 had been met by exposed participants within 2 weeks before study entry. With 4 bases clipped from V and 6 bases from J, the junction kept 5 bases outside the gene matches. Germline V CDR1 and CDR2: SGDLS, YYNGEE. This CDR3 region has 14 residues. The protocol was immunoSEQ multiplex PCR, while the TCRdb copy is restricted to in-frame clones and leaves out a portion. The sample holds around 150,000 clones; over 80% are singletons and the top ten take roughly 4.9%. This receptor was identified in a man aged 65-85 years who had been exposed to COVID-19. Sequencing was done on a sample of PBMCs or T cells enriched from blood (not recorded which). V and J are TRBV9 and TRBJ1-3, with TRBD1 identical over 9 bases. CDR3 nucleotides: TGTGCCAGCAGCCGGACAGGGGAAACAAACACCATATATTTT. Translated, it gives CASSRTGETNTIYF.